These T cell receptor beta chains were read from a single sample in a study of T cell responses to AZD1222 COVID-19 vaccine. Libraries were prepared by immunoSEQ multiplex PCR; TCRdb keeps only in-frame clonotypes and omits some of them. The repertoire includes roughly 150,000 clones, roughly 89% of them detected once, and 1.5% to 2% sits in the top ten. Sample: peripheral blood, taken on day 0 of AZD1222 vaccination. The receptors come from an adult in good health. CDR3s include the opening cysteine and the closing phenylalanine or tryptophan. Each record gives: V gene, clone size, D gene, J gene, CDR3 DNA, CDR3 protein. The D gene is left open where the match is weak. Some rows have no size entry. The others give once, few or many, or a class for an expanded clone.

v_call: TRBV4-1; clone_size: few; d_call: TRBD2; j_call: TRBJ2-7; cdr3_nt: TGCGCCAGCAGCCTTGATGTCGGGACTAGCGGGAGGCCCATCGTCTACGAGCAGTACTTC; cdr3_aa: CASSLDVGTSGRPIVYEQYF
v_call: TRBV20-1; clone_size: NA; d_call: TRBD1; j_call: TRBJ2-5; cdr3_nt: TGCAGTGCTAGTAACAGGGGGCGCGCAGAGACCCAGTACTTC; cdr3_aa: CSASNRGRAETQYF
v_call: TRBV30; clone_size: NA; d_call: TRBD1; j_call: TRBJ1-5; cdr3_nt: TGTGCCTGGGGCGACAGGGGTGATCAGCCCCAGCATTTT; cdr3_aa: CAWGDRGDQPQHF
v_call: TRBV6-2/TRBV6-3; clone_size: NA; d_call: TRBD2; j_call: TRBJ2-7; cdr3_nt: TGTGCCAGCAGTTTTGCGGGGGTTGGCTACGAGCAGTACTTC; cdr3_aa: CASSFAGVGYEQYF
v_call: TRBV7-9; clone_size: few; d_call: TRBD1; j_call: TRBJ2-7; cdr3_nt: TGTGCCAGCAGCTTCGGGACAGGTAGGAACGAGCAGTACTTC; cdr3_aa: CASSFGTGRNEQYF
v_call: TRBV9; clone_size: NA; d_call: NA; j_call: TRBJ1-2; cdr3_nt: TGTGCCAGCAGCGTATACAGGGCCAACTACTATGGCTACACCTTC; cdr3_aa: CASSVYRANYYGYTF
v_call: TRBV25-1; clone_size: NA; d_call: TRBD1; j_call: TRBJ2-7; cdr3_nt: TGTGCCAGCACCAGGGGGCCAGGCGAGCAGTACTTC; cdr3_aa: CASTRGPGEQYF
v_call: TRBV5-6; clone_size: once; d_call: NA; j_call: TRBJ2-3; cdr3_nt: TGTGCCAGCAGCCCCGGAGGGGATACGCAGTATTTT; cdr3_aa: CASSPGGDTQYF
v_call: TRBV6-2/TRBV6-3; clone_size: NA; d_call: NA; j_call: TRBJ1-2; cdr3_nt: TGTGCCAGCAGTTACTCGCGAGGCTATGGCTACACCTTC; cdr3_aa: CASSYSRGYGYTF
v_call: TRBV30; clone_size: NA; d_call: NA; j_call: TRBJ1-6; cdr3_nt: TGTGCCTGGAGCGAGGGAGTTTCTCATAATTCACCCCTCCACTTT; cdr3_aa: CAWSEGVSHNSPLHF
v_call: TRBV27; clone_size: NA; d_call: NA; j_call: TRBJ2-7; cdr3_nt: TGTGCCAGCAGACATACGGAGGGTACCGAGCAGTACTTC; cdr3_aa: CASRHTEGTEQYF
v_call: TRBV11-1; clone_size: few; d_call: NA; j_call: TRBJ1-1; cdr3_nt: TGTGCCAGCAGCTGGACATCGGACACTGAAGCTTTCTTT; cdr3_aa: CASSWTSDTEAFF
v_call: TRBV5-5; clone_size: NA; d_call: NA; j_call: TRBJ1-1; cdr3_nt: TGTGCCAGCAGCTCTCAGGGACACCCTTCGAACACTGAAGCTTTCTTT; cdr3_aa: CASSSQGHPSNTEAFF
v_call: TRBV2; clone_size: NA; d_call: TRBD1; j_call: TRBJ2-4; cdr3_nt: TGTGCCAGCAGTGACCAGGGGGCGATACAAAACATTCAGTACTTC; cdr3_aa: CASSDQGAIQNIQYF
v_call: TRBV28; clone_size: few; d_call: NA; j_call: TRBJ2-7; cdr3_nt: TGTGCCAGCAGTCTTAGTAGCTACGAGCAGTACTTC; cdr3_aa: CASSLSSYEQYF
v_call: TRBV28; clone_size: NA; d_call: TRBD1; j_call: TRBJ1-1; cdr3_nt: TGTGCCAGCAGCCGCACCGGACAGGGGGTGGTGAACACTGAAGCTTTCTTT; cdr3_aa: CASSRTGQGVVNTEAFF
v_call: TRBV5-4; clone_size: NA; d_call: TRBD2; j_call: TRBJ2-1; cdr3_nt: TGTGCCAGCAGCCCCGGAGGTAGCGGGCACAATGAGCAGTTCTTC; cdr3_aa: CASSPGGSGHNEQFF
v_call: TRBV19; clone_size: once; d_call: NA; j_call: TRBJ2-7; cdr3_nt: TGTGCCAGTACTGCGGGGGCTGGCTCCTACGAGCAGTACTTC; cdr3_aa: CASTAGAGSYEQYF
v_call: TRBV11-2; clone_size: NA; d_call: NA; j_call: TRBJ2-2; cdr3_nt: TGTGCCAGCAGCTTCGGGGTTCTTGGGAACACCGGGGAGCTGTTTTTT; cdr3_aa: CASSFGVLGNTGELFF
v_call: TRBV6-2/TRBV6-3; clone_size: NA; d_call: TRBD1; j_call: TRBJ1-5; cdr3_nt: TGTGCCAGCAGTTACTTGGGAGAGGGGGCCGGTCAGCCCCAGCATTTT; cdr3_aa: CASSYLGEGAGQPQHF
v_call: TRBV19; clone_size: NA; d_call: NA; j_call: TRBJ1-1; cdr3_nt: TGTGCCAGTAGTATAGATCGTCGAGGGTCTGAAGCTTTCTTT; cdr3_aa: CASSIDRRGSEAFF
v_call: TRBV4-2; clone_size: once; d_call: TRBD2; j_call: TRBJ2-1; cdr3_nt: TGTGCCAGCAGCCAAGATGAGGCGGGGGGGCCTTACAATGAGCAGTTCTTC; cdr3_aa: CASSQDEAGGPYNEQFF
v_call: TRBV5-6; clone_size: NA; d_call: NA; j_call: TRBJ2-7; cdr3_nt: TGTGCCAGCGCCCTCCTTGGGCAACTCTACGAGCAGTACTTC; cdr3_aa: CASALLGQLYEQYF
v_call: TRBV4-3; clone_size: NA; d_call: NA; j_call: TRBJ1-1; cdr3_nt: TGCGCCAGCAGCCACGACCTTATGAACACTGAAGCTTTCTTT; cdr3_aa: CASSHDLMNTEAFF
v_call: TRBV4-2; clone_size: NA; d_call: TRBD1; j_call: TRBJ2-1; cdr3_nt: TGTGCCAGCAGCCAAGATGTACAGGGGGCCTACAATGAGCAGTTCTTC; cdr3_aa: CASSQDVQGAYNEQFF
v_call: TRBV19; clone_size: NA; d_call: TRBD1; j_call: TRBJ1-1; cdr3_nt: TGTGCCAGTTCCTGGACAGGGGCAAGGGCTGAAGCTTTCTTT; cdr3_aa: CASSWTGARAEAFF
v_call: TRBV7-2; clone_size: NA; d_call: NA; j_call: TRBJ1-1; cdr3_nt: TGTGCCAGCAGCTTAGTTGGGACCCCGAACACTGAAGCTTTCTTT; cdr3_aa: CASSLVGTPNTEAFF
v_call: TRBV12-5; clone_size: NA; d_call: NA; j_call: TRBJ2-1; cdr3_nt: TGTGCTAGTGGTTTGTTTCGTCAGGCGAGCTCCTACAATGAGCAGTTCTTC; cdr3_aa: CASGLFRQASSYNEQFF
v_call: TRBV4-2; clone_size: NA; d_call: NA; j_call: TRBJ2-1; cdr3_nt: TGTGCCAGCAGCCAAGATTCCGAGGCGTTCAATGAGCAGTTCTTC; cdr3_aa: CASSQDSEAFNEQFF